One and the same sample provided the 18 T cell receptor beta chains below, sequenced in a study of blood T cell repertoires in COVID-19. The protocol was immunoSEQ multiplex PCR, while the TCRdb copy is restricted to in-frame clones and leaves out a portion. The sample includes under 80,000 clones, roughly 85% seen only once; the top ten take about 32%. The source material was peripheral blood. Receptor source: a human donor in a cohort sampled during active COVID-19.

The chain couples TRBV30 to TRBJ2-5, with 7 bases lining up with TRBD1. Germline assignment: CDR1 GTSNPN and CDR2 SVGIG (reference sequence). V shed 4 bases and J 1 base; nucleotides not matched to a gene: 0. The CDR3 sequence is 12 residues long. CDR3 in DNA: TGTGCCTGGAACAGGGGCCAAGAGACCCAGTACTTC. It yields the protein CAWNRGQETQYF.

The chain carries TRBV29-1 and TRBJ2-2, with 7 bases that match TRBD1. Germline V gene data show CDR1 as SQVTM and CDR2 as ANQGSEA. The trim removed 1 base at V and 4 bases at J, leaving 6 bases unmatched. The CDR3 is 15 amino acids. Written as DNA, the CDR3 is TGCAGCGTTGAAGGACAGGGAAGGGGCACCGGGGAGCTGTTTTTT. Its protein product is CSVEGQGRGTGELFF.

The V and J genes are TRBV7-2 and TRBJ2-2; 7 nucleotides align to TRBD2. The length of the CDR3 is 16 residues. Trimming cost V 1 base and J 5 bases; bases outside gene matches: 7. Germline lookup yields CDR1 SGHTA and CDR2 FQGNSA. CDR3 coding DNA: TGTGCCAGCAGCTTAGATACGGGAGGCTTTACCGGGGAGCTGTTTTTT. Residues: CASSLDTGGFTGELFF. The full variable domain, its missing parts supplied by reference TRBV7-2 and TRBJ2-2, is GAGVSQSPSNKVTEKGKDVELRCDPISGHTALYWYRQSLGQGLEFLIYFQGNSAPDKSGLPSDRFSAERTGGSVSTLTIQRTQQEDSAVYLCASSLDTGGFTGELFFGEGSRLTVL.

The rearrangement links TRBV29-1 to TRBJ1-1; 7 bases are shared with TRBD1. The germline gives CDR1 SQVTM, CDR2 ANQGSEA. The CDR3 totals 13 residues. Losses at the gene ends were 7 bases for V and 1 base for J; bases not matched to a gene: 6. The CDR3 region has the DNA TGCAGCGCCTACGGGACAGCGAACACTGAAGCTTTCTTT. It encodes CSAYGTANTEAFF.

The chain uses TRBV7-2 and TRBJ1-5; D call uncertain. In germline, CDR1 is SGHTA, CDR2 FQGNSA. The CDR3 is 14 amino acids. Trimming removed 5 bases from V and 7 bases from J, with 15 bases in between. CDR3: CASSQLTSGQPQHF. CDR3 DNA sequence: TGTGCCAGCAGCCAATTAACATCCGGGCAGCCCCAGCATTTT.

This clone was observed once. The genes are TRBV11-2 and TRBJ1-2, with D possibly matching TRBD1 (6 bases). Germline assignment: CDR1 SGHAT and CDR2 FQNNGV. The CDR3 contains 14 residues. V lost 6 bases, J lost 8 bases, and 19 bases lay in between. CDR3 residues: CASSSFTGTEGYTF. CDR3 bases: TGTGCCAGCAGTTCCTTCACAGGGACGGAGGGCTACACCTTC.

V gene TRBV6-5 combines with J gene TRBJ2-1; tentative D call: TRBD2 (6 bases). Germline assignment: CDR1 MNHEY and CDR2 SVGAGI. V was shortened by 4 bases and J by 8 bases, with 12 bases between the two germline ends. This CDR3 has 13 residues. CDR3 residues: CASSSGSGDEQFF. The CDR3 DNA reads TGTGCCAGCAGTTCCGGATCGGGGGATGAGCAGTTCTTC.

The chain joins TRBV6-2 or TRBV6-3 to TRBJ1-2; D unclear. This CDR3 region has 12 residues. V was clipped by 2 bases and J by 5 bases, with 6 bases between them. The germline CDR1 and CDR2 sequences are MNHEY and SVGEGT. This chain's CDR3 is CASSYESYGYTF. CDR3 bases: TGTGCCAGCAGTTACGAGTCTTATGGCTACACCTTC.

This sequence joins TRBV3-1 (or the pseudogene TRBV3-2) and TRBJ1-2; tentatively, D is TRBD1 (6 bases). Germline lookup yields CDR1 LGHDT and CDR2 YNNKEL (reference sequence). The CDR3 is made up of 12 amino acids. Trimming removed 6 bases at V and 5 bases at J, with 10 bases between. CDR3 nucleotides: TGTGCCAGCAGACAGGGATTGTATGGCTACACCTTC. Residues: CASRQGLYGYTF.

The J gene is TRBJ2-7, the V gene TRBV18; 8 bases are a match to TRBD1. CDR3 length: 15 residues. The germline gives CDR1 KGHSH, CDR2 LQKENI. After removal of 4 bases from V and 7 bases from J, the junction contained 12 bases not matched to a gene. CDR3 DNA sequence: TGTGCCAGCTCACAACAGGGGGACGGGACGTGGGAGCAGTACTTC. Translation: CASSQQGDGTWEQYF.

The chain uses TRBV5-1 and TRBJ2-7, with TRBD2 matching 10 bases. The length of the CDR3 is 18 residues. The germline CDR1 and CDR2 sequences are SGHRS and YFSETQ. Unmatched junction bases numbered 15, after V lost 5 bases and J lost 1 base. CDR3 sequence (DNA): TGCGCCAGCAGGTCGGGACTAGCGCCAAATTCGGCGTCCTACGAGCAGTACTTC. Protein sequence: CASRSGLAPNSASYEQYF.

The rearrangement uses TRBV6-5 and TRBJ1-2, with D possibly matching TRBD1 (5 bases). V lost 6 bases to trimming and J lost 7 bases, with 15 bases between them. Germline-derived CDR1 and CDR2 are MNHEY and SVGAGI. This CDR3 has 13 residues. CDR3 nucleotides: TGTGCCAGCAGGGGGACTCCTACGCCTGGCTACACCTTC. Its protein product is CASRGTPTPGYTF.

CDR3: CATLRSNEKLFF. The CDR3 nucleotides are TGTGCCACACTAAGATCTAATGAAAAACTGTTTTTT. The rearrangement joins TRBV28 to TRBJ1-4, with D unresolved. V was shortened by 10 bases and J by 3 bases, with 9 bases between the two germline ends. This CDR3 contains 12 residues. The germline CDR1 and CDR2 sequences are MDHEN and SYDVKM.

This chain connects TRBV6-5 to TRBJ1-1; TRBD1 agrees at 8 bases. This CDR3 has 15 residues. Germline V gene data show CDR1 as MNHEY and CDR2 as SVGAGI. The ends lost 3 bases at V and 1 base at J; junction bases unmatched: 4. The CDR3 nucleotides read TGTGCCAGCAGTTATTCCGGGACAGGGAACACTGAAGCTTTCTTT. The encoded protein is CASSYSGTGNTEAFF.

This clone was seen a handful of times. This rearrangement joins TRBV5-1 to TRBJ1-1; D gene unclear. Germline V gene sequence: CDR1 SGHRS, CDR2 YFSETQ. V gave up 0 bases and J gave up 5 bases, with 17 bases separating them. This CDR3 spans 16 amino acids. The CDR3, as DNA: TGCGCCAGCAGCTTGGGGGTGGTAGGGAGAACTACTGAAGCTTTCTTT. This gives the protein CASSLGVVGRTTEAFF.

This rearrangement joins TRBV3-1 (or the pseudogene TRBV3-2) to TRBJ2-2; D remains ambiguous. The V end lost 1 base, the J end lost 3 bases, and 6 bases lay between the germline ends. Per germline, CDR1 LGHDT and CDR2 YNNKEL (reference sequence). This CDR3 is built from 14 residues. CDR3 in amino acids: CASSQGRDTGELFF. In DNA form, the CDR3 reads TGTGCCAGCAGCCAAGGCCGGGACACCGGGGAGCTGTTTTTT.

This rearrangement joins TRBV24-1 to TRBJ2-2, with TRBD1 identical over 7 bases. J lost 3 bases, V lost 7 bases, and 1 base had no gene match. The germline CDR1 and CDR2 sequences are KGHDR and SFDVKD. CDR3 length: 13 residues. The CDR3: CATRDRYTGELFF. CDR3 nucleotide sequence: TGTGCCACCAGGGACAGGTACACCGGGGAGCTGTTTTTT.

This chain joins TRBV7-3 and TRBJ2-1, with D perhaps matching TRBD1 (6 bases). Germline values: CDR1 SGHTA, CDR2 FQGTGA. V was cut by 2 bases and J by 5 bases, with 13 bases left in between. CDR3 length equals 15 residues. In nucleotides, the CDR3 is TGTGCCAGCAGCTTAGCCGGGGACAATCACAATGAGCAGTTCTTC. This sequence encodes CASSLAGDNHNEQFF.